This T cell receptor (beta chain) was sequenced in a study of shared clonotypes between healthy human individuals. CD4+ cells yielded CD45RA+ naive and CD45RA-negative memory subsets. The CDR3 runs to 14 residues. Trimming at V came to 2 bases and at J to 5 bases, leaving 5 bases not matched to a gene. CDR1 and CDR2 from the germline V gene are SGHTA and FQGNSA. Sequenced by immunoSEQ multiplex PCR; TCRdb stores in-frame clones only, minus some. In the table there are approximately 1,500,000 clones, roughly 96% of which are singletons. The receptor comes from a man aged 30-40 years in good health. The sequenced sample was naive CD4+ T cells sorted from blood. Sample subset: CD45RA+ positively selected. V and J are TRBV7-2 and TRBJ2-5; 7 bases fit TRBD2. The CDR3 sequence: CASSLTAGIETQYF. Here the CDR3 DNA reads TGTGCCAGCAGCTTAACAGCGGGAATCGAGACCCAGTACTTC. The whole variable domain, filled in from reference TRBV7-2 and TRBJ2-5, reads GAGVSQSPSNKVTEKGKDVELRCDPISGHTALYWYRQSLGQGLEFLIYFQGNSAPDKSGLPSDRFSAERTGGSVSTLTIQRTQQEDSAVYLCASSLTAGIETQYFGPGTRLLVL.